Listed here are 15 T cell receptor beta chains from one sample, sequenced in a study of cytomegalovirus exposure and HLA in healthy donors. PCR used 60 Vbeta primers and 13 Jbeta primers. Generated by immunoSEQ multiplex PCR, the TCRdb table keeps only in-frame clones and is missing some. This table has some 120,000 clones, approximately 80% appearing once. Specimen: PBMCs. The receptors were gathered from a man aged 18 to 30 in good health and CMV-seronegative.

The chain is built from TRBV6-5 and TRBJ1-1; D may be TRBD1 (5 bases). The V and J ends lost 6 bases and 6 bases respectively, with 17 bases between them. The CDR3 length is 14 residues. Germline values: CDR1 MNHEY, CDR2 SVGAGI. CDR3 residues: CASSQPPRQSEAFF. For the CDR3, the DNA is TGTGCCAGCAGCCAGCCCCCACGACAGTCTGAAGCTTTCTTT.

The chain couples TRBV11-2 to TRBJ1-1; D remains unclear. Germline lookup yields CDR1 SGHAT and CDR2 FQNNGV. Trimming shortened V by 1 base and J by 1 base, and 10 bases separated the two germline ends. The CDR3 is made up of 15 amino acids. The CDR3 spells CASSLVPHGNTEAFF. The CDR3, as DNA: TGTGCCAGCAGCTTAGTCCCGCACGGGAACACTGAAGCTTTCTTT.

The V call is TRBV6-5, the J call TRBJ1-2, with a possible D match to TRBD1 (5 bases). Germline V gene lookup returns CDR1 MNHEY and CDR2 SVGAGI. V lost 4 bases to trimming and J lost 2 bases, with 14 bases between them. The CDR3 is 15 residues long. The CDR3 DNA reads TGTGCCAGCAGTTGGGGGGGAGGCCTCAACTATGGCTACACCTTC. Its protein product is CASSWGGGLNYGYTF.

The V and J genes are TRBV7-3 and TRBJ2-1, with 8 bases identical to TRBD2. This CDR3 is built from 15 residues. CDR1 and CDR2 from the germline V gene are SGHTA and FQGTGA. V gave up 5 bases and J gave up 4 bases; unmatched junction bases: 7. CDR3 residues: CASSARGDTYNEQFF. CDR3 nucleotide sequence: TGTGCCAGCAGCGCGCGGGGGGACACTTACAATGAGCAGTTCTTC. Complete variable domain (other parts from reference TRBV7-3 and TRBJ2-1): GAGVSQTPSNKVTEKGKYVELRCDPISGHTALYWYRQSLGQGPEFLIYFQGTGAADDSGLPNDRFFAVRPEGSVSTLKIQRTERGDSAVYLCASSARGDTYNEQFFGPGTRLTVL.

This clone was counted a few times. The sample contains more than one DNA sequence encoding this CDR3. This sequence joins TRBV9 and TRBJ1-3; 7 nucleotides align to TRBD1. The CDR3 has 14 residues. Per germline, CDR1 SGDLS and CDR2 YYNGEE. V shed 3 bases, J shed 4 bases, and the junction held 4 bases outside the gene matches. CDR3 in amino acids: CASSAGTAGNTIYF. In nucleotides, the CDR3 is TGTGCCAGCAGCGCCGGGACAGCAGGAAACACCATATATTTT.

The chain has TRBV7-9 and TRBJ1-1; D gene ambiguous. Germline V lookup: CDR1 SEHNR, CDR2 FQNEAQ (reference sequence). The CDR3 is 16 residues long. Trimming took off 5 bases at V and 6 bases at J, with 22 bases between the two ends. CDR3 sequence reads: CASSHTIAVRRSEAFF. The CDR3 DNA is TGTGCCAGCAGCCACACCATCGCGGTCAGAAGATCTGAAGCTTTCTTT.

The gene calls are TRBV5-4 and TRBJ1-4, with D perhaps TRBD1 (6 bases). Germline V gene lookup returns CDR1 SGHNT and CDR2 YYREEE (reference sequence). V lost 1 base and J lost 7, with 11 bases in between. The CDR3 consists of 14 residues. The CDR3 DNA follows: TGTGCCAGCAGCTTGCTGCCAGGGGTTGAAAAACTGTTTTTT. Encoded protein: CASSLLPGVEKLFF. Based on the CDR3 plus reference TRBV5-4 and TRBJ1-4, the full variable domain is ETGVTQSPTHLIKTRGQQVTLRCSSQSGHNTVSWYQQALGQGPQFIFQYYREEENGRGNFPPRFSGLQFPNYSSELNVNALELDDSALYLCASSLLPGVEKLFFGSGTQLSVL.

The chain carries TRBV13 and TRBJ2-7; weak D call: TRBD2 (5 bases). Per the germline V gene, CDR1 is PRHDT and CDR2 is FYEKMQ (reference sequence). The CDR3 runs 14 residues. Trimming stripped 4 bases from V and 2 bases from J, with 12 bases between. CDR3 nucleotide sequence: TGTGCCAGCAGCTCCAGGACTCAAGCCTACGAGCAGTACTTC. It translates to CASSSRTQAYEQYF.

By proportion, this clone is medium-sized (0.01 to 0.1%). The CDR3 loop is CASSPHRAREQFF. Here the CDR3 DNA reads TGTGCCAGCAGCCCCCACAGGGCTAGGGAGCAGTTCTTC. The gene calls are TRBV5-6 and TRBJ2-1; tentatively, D is TRBD1 (6 bases). Germline V CDR1 and CDR2: SGHDT, YYEEEE. The CDR3 runs 13 residues. The germline V and J ends were trimmed by 4 bases and 10 bases, with 15 bases remaining between them.

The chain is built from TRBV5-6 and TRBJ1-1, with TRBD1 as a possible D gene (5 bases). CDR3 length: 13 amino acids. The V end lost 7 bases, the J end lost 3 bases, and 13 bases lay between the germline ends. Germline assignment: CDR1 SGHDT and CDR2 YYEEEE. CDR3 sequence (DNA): TGTGCCAGCCTCGTCGGAGGGGACACTGAAGCTTTCTTT. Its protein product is CASLVGGDTEAFF. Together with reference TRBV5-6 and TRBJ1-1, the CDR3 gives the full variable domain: DAGVTQSPTHLIKTRGQQVTLRCSPKSGHDTVSWYQQALGQGPQFIFQYYEEEERQRGNFPDRFSGHQFPNYSSELNVNALLLGDSALYLCASLVGGDTEAFFGQGTRLTVV.

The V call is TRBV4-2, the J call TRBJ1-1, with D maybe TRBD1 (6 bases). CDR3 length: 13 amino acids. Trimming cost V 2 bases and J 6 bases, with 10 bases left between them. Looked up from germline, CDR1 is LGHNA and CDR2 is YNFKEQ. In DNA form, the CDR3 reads TGTGCCAGCAGCCAACCAGGGGACCCTGAAGCTTTCTTT. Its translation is CASSQPGDPEAFF.

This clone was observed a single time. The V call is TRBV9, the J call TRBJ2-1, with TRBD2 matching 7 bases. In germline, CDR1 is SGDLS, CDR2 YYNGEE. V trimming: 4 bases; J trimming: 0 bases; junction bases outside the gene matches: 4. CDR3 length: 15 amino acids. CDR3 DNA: TGTGCCAGCAGCACGAGCGGGGCCTCCTACAATGAGCAGTTCTTC. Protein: CASSTSGASYNEQFF.

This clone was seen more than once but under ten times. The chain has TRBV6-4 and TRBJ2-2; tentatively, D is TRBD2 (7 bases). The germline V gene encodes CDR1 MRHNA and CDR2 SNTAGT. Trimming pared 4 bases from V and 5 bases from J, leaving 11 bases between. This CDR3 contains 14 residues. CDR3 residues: CASSARGGTGELFF. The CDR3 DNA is TGTGCCAGCAGTGCAAGGGGGGGAACCGGGGAGCTGTTTTTT.

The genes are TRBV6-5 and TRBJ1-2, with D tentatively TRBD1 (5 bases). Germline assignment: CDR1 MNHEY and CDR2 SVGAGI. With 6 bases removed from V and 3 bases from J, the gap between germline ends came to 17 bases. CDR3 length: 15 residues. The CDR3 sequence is CASRERGGRDYGYTF. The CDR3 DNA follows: TGTGCCAGCAGGGAGAGGGGAGGGAGAGACTATGGCTACACCTTC.

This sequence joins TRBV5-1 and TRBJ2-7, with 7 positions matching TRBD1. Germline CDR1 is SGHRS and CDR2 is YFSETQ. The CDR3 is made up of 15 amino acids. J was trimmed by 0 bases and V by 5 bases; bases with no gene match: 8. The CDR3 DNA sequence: TGCGCCAGCAGTTCACAGGGGCACAGCTCCTACGAGCAGTACTTC. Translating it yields CASSSQGHSSYEQYF.